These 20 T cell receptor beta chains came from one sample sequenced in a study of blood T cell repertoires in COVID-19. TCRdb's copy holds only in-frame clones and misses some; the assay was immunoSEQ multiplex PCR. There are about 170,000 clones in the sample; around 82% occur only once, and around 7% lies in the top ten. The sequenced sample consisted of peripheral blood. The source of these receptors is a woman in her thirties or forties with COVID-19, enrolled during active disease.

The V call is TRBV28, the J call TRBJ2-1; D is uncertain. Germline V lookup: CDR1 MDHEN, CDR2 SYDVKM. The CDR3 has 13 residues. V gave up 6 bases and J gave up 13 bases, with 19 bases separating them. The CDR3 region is CASRINNYIGQFF. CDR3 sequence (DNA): TGTGCCAGCAGGATAAACAACTACATCGGTCAGTTCTTC.

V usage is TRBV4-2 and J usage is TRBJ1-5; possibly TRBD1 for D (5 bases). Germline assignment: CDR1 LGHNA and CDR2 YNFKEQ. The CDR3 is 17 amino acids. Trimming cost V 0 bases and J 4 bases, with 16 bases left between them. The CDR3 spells CASSQEMTGTLNQPQHF. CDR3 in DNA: TGTGCCAGCAGCCAAGAAATGACCGGGACTCTTAATCAGCCCCAGCATTTT.

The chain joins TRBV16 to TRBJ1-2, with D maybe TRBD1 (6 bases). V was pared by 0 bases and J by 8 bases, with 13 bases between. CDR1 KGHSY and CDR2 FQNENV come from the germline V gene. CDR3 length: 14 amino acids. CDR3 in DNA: TGTGCCAGCAGCCAATCGAACAGGGTGGGCGGCTACACCTTC. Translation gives CASSQSNRVGGYTF.

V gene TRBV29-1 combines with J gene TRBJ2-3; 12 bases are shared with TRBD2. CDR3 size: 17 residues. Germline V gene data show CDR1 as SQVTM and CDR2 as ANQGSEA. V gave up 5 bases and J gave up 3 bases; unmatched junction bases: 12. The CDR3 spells CSVRGGLAGGVTDTQYF. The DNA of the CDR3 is TGCAGCGTTCGAGGGGGGCTAGCGGGAGGGGTTACAGATACGCAGTATTTT.

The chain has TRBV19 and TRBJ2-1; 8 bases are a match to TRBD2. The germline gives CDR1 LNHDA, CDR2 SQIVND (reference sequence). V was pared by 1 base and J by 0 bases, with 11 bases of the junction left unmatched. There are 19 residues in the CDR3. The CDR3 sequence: CASSIGRLAGLSSYNEQFF. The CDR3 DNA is TGTGCCAGTAGTATAGGTCGTCTAGCGGGCTTGAGCTCCTACAATGAGCAGTTCTTC.

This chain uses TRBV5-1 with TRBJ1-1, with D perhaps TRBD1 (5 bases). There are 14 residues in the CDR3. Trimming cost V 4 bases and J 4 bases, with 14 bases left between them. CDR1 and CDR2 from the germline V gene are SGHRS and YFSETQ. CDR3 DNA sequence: TGCGCCAGCAGCGCTCAGGGTGGCGTCACTGAAGCTTTCTTT. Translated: CASSAQGGVTEAFF.

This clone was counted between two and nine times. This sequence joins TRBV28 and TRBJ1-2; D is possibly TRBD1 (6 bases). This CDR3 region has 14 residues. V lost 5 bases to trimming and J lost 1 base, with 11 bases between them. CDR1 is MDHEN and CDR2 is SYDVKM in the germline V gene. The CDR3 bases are TGTGCCAGCAGTCCCGGGACAAATAACTATGGCTACACCTTC. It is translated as CASSPGTNNYGYTF.

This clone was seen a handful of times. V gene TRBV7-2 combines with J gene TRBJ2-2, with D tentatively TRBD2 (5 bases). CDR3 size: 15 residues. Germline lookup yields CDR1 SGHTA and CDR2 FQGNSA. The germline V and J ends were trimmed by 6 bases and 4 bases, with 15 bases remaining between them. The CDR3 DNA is TGTGCCAGCAGACTGGGCGGACTTTTCACCGGGGAGCTGTTTTTT. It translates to CASRLGGLFTGELFF. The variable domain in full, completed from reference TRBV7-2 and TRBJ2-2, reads GAGVSQSPSNKVTEKGKDVELRCDPISGHTALYWYRQSLGQGLEFLIYFQGNSAPDKSGLPSDRFSAERTGGSVSTLTIQRTQQEDSAVYLCASRLGGLFTGELFFGEGSRLTVL.

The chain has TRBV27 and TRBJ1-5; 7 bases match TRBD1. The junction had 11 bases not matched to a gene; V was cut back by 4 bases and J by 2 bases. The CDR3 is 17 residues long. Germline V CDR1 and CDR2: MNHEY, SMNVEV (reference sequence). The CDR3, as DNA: TGTGCCAGCAGTTCCCGGGACAGCGGAGACGGCAATCAGCCCCAGCATTTT. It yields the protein CASSSRDSGDGNQPQHF.

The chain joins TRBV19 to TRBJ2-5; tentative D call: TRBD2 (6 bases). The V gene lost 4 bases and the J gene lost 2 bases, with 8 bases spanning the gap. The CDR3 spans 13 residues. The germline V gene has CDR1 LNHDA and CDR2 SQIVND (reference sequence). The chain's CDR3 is CASSRGLQETQYF. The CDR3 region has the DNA TGTGCCAGTAGTAGGGGACTTCAAGAGACCCAGTACTTC. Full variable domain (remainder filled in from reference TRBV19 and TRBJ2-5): DGGITQSPKYLFRKEGQNVTLSCEQNLNHDAMYWYRQDPGQGLRLIYYSQIVNDFQKGDIAEGYSVSREKKESFPLTVTSAQKNPTAFYLCASSRGLQETQYFGPGTRLLVL.

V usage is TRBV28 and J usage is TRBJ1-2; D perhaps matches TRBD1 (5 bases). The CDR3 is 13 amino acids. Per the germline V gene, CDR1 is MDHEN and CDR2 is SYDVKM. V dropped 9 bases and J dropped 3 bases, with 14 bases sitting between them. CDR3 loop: CASRSGSYYGYTF. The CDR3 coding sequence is TGTGCCAGTAGATCAGGGTCTTACTATGGCTACACCTTC.

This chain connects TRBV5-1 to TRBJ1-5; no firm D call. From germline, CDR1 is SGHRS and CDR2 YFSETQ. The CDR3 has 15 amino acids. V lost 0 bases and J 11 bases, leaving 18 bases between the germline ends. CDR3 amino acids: CASSLAGNKAEAQHF. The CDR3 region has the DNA TGCGCCAGCAGCTTGGCCGGTAACAAAGCCGAGGCCCAGCATTTT.

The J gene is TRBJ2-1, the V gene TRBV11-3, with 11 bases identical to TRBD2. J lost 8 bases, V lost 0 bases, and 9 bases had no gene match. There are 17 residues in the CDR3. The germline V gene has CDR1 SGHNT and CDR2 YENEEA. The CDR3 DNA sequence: TGTGCCAGCAGCTTAGACCTAGCGGGGGGAAATAGGTATGAGCAGTTCTTC. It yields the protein CASSLDLAGGNRYEQFF.

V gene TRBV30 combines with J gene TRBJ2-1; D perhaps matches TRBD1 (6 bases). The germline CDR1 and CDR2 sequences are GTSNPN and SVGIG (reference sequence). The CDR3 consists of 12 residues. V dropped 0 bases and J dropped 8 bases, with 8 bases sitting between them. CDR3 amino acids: CAWSVQGDEQFF. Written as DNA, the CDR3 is TGTGCCTGGAGTGTACAGGGAGATGAGCAGTTCTTC.

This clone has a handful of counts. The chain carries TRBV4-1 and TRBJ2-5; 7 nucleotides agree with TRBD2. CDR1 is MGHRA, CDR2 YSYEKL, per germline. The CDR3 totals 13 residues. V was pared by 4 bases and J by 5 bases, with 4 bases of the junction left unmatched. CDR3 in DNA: TGCGCCAGCAGCCGGACTAGGGGCGAGACCCAGTACTTC. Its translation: CASSRTRGETQYF.

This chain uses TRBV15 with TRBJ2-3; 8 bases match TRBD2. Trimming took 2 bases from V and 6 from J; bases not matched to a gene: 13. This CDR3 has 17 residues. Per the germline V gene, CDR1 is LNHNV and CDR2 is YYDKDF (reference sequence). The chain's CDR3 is CATSRPGLGLRGDTQYF. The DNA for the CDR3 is TGTGCCACCAGCAGACCGGGACTAGGACTTAGAGGGGATACGCAGTATTTT.

The CDR3: CASSRSDGGLGYTF. CDR3 sequence (DNA): TGTGCCAGCAGCCGAAGTGACGGGGGACTTGGCTACACCTTC. The chain joins TRBV3-1 (or the pseudogene TRBV3-2) to TRBJ1-2; D may be TRBD1 (5 bases). Between the trimmed V and J ends, which lost 4 bases and 7 bases, there was a span of 16 bases. Germline CDR1 LGHDT, CDR2 YNNKEL (reference sequence). The CDR3 spans 14 residues.

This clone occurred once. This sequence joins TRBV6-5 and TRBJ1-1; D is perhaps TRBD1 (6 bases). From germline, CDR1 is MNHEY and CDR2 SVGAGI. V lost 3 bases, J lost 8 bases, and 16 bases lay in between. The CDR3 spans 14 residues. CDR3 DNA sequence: TGTGCCAGCAGTTATTCGCCTGGGACACCCGAAGCTTTCTTT. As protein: CASSYSPGTPEAFF.

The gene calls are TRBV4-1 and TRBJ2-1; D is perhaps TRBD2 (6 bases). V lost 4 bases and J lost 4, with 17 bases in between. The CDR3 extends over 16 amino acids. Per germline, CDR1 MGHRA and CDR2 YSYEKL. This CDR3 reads CASSPRDSGLYNEQFF. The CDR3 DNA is TGCGCCAGCAGCCCGCGGGACTCCGGGCTTTACAATGAGCAGTTCTTC.

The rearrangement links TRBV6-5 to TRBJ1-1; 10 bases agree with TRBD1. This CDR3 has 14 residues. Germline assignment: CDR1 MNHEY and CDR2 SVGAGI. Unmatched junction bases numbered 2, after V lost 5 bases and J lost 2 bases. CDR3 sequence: CASSRTGGNTEAFF. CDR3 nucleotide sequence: TGTGCCAGCAGTAGGACAGGGGGAAACACTGAAGCTTTCTTT.